What follows is one T cell receptor (beta chain) and its context. This specimen comes from a study of T cell responses to AZD1222 COVID-19 vaccine. Trimming took 3 bases from V and 3 from J; bases not matched to a gene: 6. This CDR3 has 16 amino acids. Germline CDR1 and CDR2: SGHTS and YDEGEE. Assay: immunoSEQ multiplex PCR; the TCRdb copy retains only in-frame clones and omits some. The repertoire holds around 130,000 clones, 80% to 90% seen once, with 9% to 9.5% in the top ten. The chain uses TRBV5-8 and TRBJ2-2, with 9 bases matching TRBD1. The sample was peripheral blood, taken on day 0 of AZD1222 vaccination. The receptor comes from an adult in good health. The CDR3 spells CASSSGTGTHTGELFF. DNA of the CDR3: TGTGCCAGCAGCTCCGGGACAGGGACGCACACCGGGGAGCTGTTTTTT.